The clone carrying this TCR beta chain was found a few times. What it recognizes is unknown. This CDR3 comprises 14 residues. The V end was cut by 2 bases, the J end by 2 bases, with 10 bases between. Germline V gene data show CDR1 as SGHRS and CDR2 as YFSETQ. This sample stems from a study of T cells in localized non-small cell lung cancer. Study-wide findings and caveats: Uninvolved adjacent lung showed higher T cell clonality than tumor.

The data were produced by immunoSEQ multiplex PCR, yet TCRdb's version contains in-frame clones alone and is incomplete. This table holds 70,000 or so clones, around 84% found once. This specimen was peripheral blood, taken before any cancer treatment. The origin of this receptor is a female donor over 55 with stage I lung adenocarcinoma. The chain employs TRBV5-1 and TRBJ2-5; D gene unclear. The CDR3 is CASSLTDAQETQYF. CDR3 sequence (DNA): TGCGCCAGCAGCTTAACTGACGCACAAGAGACCCAGTACTTC.